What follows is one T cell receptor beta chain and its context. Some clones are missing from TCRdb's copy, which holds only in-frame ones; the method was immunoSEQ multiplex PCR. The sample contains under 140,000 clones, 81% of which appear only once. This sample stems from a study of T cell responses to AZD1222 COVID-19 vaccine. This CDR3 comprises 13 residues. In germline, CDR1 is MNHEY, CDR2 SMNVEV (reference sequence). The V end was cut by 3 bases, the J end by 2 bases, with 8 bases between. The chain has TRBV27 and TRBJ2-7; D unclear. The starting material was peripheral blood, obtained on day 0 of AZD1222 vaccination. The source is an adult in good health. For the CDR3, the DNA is TGTGCCAGCAGTTTTAACGGGCCCTACGAGCAGTACTTC. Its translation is CASSFNGPYEQYF.